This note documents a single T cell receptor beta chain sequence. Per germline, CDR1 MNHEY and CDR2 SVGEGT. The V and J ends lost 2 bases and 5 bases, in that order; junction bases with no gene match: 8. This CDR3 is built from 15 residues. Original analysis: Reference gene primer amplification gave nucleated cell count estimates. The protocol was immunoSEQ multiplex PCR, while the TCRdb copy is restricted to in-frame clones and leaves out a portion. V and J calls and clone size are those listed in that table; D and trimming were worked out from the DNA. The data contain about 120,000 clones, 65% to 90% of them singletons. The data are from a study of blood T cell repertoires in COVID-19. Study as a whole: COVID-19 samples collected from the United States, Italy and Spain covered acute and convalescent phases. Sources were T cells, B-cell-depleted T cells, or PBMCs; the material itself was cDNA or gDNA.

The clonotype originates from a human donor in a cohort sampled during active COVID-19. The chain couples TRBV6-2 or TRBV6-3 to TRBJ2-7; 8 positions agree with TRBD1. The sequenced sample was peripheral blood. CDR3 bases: TGTGCCAGCAGTTACCCGACGGGACAGGAGAACGAGCAGTACTTC. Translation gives CASSYPTGQENEQYF.